Listed below are T cell receptor beta chains from one sample, sequenced in a study of identical twins. TCRdb analysed the 5' RACE reads with MiXCR anew, one entry per CDR3 protein. The sample lists fewer than 650,000 distinct CDR3 sequences; 7.5% to 10% were seen once. Separately, the same data were catalogued under a study of yellow fever vaccine responses in identical twins.

Sequencing was done on a sample of PBMCs. These receptors were obtained from a woman aged 18-30 years in good health. Both conserved end residues are part of each CDR3. Each record gives: clone size, D gene, V gene, J gene, CDR3 protein, CDR3 DNA. The D gene is left open where the match is weak. Size is stated for part of the rows, as once, few or many counts, or as a class when the clone is expanded.

few	.	TRBV29-1	TRBJ2-7	CSVRLAYEQYF	TGCAGCGTTCGACTTGCCTACGAGCAGTACTTC
.	.	TRBV7-2	TRBJ1-2	CASSIGDHYGYTF	TGTGCCAGCAGCATTGGGGACCACTATGGCTACACCTTC
few	TRBD2	TRBV29-1	TRBJ2-3	CSVPGVAGSITDTQYF	TGCAGCGTCCCCGGGGTAGCGGGGTCCATAACAGATACGCAGTATTTT
many	.	TRBV5-1	TRBJ2-7	CASSFTGFSYEQYF	TGCGCCAGCAGCTTTACAGGCTTCTCCTACGAGCAGTACTTC
few	TRBD1	TRBV7-9	TRBJ1-1	CASSPGRGRENTEAFF	TGTGCCAGCAGCCCTGGCAGGGGGCGAGAAAACACTGAAGCTTTCTTT
few	TRBD2	TRBV20-1	TRBJ2-1	CSARVTTSGYNEQFF	TGCAGTGCTAGGGTAACGACTAGCGGCTACAATGAGCAGTTCTTC
few	.	TRBV11-2	TRBJ2-3	CASSSRLTDTQYF	TGTGCCAGCAGCAGCAGACTCACAGATACGCAGTATTTT
many	.	TRBV9	TRBJ1-4	CASSPLVSSANEKLFF	TGTGCCAGCAGCCCCCTAGTTTCTTCGGCTAATGAAAAACTGTTTTTT
.	.	TRBV18	TRBJ1-4	CASSLWDKSEKLFF	TGTGCCAGCTCACTCTGGGACAAATCGGAAAAACTGTTTTTT
few	.	TRBV6-2/TRBV6-3	TRBJ1-1	CASSEHGGVNTEAFF	TGTGCCAGCAGCGAACATGGGGGGGTGAACACTGAAGCTTTCTTT
few	TRBD2	TRBV20-1	TRBJ2-5	CSAGLAGRETQYF	TGCAGTGCTGGGCTAGCGGGGAGAGAGACCCAGTACTTC
few	TRBD1	TRBV6-1	TRBJ2-7	CASSERDSAYEQYF	TGTGCCAGCAGCGAACGGGACAGTGCCTACGAGCAGTACTTC
many	.	TRBV27	TRBJ1-1	CASSLSGDTEAFF	TGTGCCAGCAGTTTATCTGGGGACACTGAAGCTTTCTTT
few	.	TRBV5-6	TRBJ2-2	CASSSPRTNTGELFF	TGTGCCAGCAGTAGCCCGAGAACGAACACCGGGGAGCTGTTTTTT
.	TRBD1	TRBV20-1	TRBJ1-2	CSARDYRQGPGSLFF	TGCAGTGCTAGAGATTACCGACAGGGGCCGGGTTCCCTCTTCTTC
few	.	TRBV6-5	TRBJ2-3	CASIRGDTQYF	TGTGCCAGCATTAGGGGGGATACGCAGTATTTT
.	TRBD1	TRBV20-1	TRBJ1-2	CSAPRTGVGYGYTF	TGCAGTGCTCCCCGGACAGGGGTTGGCTATGGCTACACCTTC
many	.	TRBV28	TRBJ1-2	CASSFEGSANYGYTF	TGTGCCAGCAGTTTTGAGGGGTCAGCTAACTATGGCTACACCTTC
many	TRBD2	TRBV5-6	TRBJ2-3	CASSFSGGARDTQYF	TGTGCCAGCAGCTTTAGCGGGGGAGCTCGAGATACGCAGTATTTT
few	.	TRBV28	TRBJ1-2	CASGRARGYYGYTF	TGTGCCAGCGGCAGGGCCCGGGGATACTATGGCTACACCTTC
.	.	TRBV9	TRBJ2-1	CASSVGGGGVTYNEQFF	TGTGCCAGCAGCGTAGGGGGAGGCGGGGTCACCTACAATGAGCAGTTCTTC
many	TRBD2	TRBV5-1	TRBJ2-2	CASSWGLTATGELFF	TGCGCCAGCAGTTGGGGACTAACAGCCACCGGGGAGCTGTTTTTT
few	.	TRBV29-1	TRBJ2-3	CSVSNPDTQYF	TGCAGCGTTTCGAACCCAGATACGCAGTATTTT
few	.	TRBV11-2	TRBJ2-3	CASSFARTDTQYF	TGTGCCAGCAGCTTTGCCCGGACAGATACGCAGTATTTT
.	.	TRBV20-1	TRBJ1-3	CSTSGTTGNTIYF	TGCAGTACTTCCGGGACGACTGGAAACACCATATATTTT
.	.	TRBV6-5	TRBJ2-1	CASSYYSGGINYNEQFF	TGTGCCAGCAGTTACTATAGTGGAGGGATTAACTACAATGAGCAGTTCTTC
many	.	TRBV12-3/TRBV12-4	TRBJ2-5	CASSFGRPQETQYF	TGTGCCAGCAGTTTCGGCAGACCGCAAGAGACCCAGTACTTC
.	.	TRBV3-1	TRBJ2-1	CATCHPGLGYNEQFF	TGTGCCACCTGCCATCCGGGACTGGGGTACAATGAGCAGTTCTTC
few	TRBD1	TRBV5-6	TRBJ2-4	CASSKRQGAKNIQYF	TGTGCCAGCAGCAAACGACAGGGCGCCAAAAACATTCAGTACTTC
few	TRBD1	TRBV20-1	TRBJ2-7	CSARVAGGTREQYF	TGCAGTGCTAGAGTGGCAGGGGGAACGCGCGAGCAGTACTTC
few	TRBD2	TRBV9	TRBJ2-1	CASSVPSPSGGGEQFF	TGTGCCAGCAGCGTACCCTCCCCTAGCGGGGGTGGTGAGCAGTTCTTC
.	.	TRBV28	TRBJ1-2	CASGLDQGNYGYTF	TGTGCCAGCGGATTGGATCAGGGGAACTATGGCTACACCTTC
few	.	TRBV10-3	TRBJ2-6	CAISEAVGANVLTF	TGTGCCATCAGTGAAGCGGTTGGGGCCAACGTCCTGACTTTC
few	.	TRBV7-8	TRBJ2-5	CASSLSGGGNQETQYF	TGTGCCAGCAGCTTAAGTGGGGGTGGAAACCAAGAGACCCAGTACTTC
many	TRBD1	TRBV20-1	TRBJ2-7	CSALTRQGGPYEQYF	TGCAGTGCTTTAACACGACAGGGGGGTCCCTACGAGCAGTACTTC
.	.	TRBV3-1	TRBJ2-7	CASSQAYRGEEQYF	TGTGCCAGCAGCCAAGCCTACCGTGGGGAAGAGCAGTACTTC
many	.	TRBV14	TRBJ2-5	CASSQVSGRYQETQYF	TGTGCCAGCAGCCAAGTGTCGGGACGGTACCAAGAGACCCAGTACTTC
many	TRBD2	TRBV28	TRBJ2-7	CASSFKLGLGVGGTYEQYF	TGTGCCAGCAGTTTTAAACTGGGCCTCGGGGTGGGAGGGACCTACGAGCAGTACTTC
many	TRBD1	TRBV12-3/TRBV12-4	TRBJ2-3	CASSPRMTGGDTDTQYF	TGTGCCAGCAGTCCCCGTATGACAGGGGGGGACACAGATACGCAGTATTTT
few	.	TRBV7-6	TRBJ2-3	CASSRAAGSTDTQYF	TGTGCCAGCAGCAGAGCGGCAGGTAGCACAGATACGCAGTATTTT
few	.	TRBV5-1	TRBJ2-3	CASSNPASTDTQYF	TGCGCCAGCAGTAATCCGGCTAGCACAGATACGCAGTATTTT
few	.	TRBV7-9	TRBJ2-2	CASSLVEPGTGELFF	TGTGCCAGCAGCTTAGTGGAGCCAGGGACCGGGGAGCTGTTTTTT
.	TRBD2	TRBV11-2	TRBJ2-5	CASSSLPWEREGRETQYF	TGTGCCAGCAGCTCCCTCCCTTGGGAGCGGGAGGGCCGGGAGACCCAGTACTTC
few	.	TRBV20-1	TRBJ2-3	CSARPSSRTDTQYF	TGCAGTGCTAGGCCCAGTTCTCGCACAGATACGCAGTATTTT
.	TRBD2	TRBV2	TRBJ2-3	CASSDNGRSTDTQYF	TGTGCCAGCAGTGATAACGGGAGGAGCACAGATACGCAGTATTTT
.	TRBD1	TRBV10-3	TRBJ2-5	CAISEWTGVGLGTQYF	TGTGCCATCAGTGAATGGACAGGGGTGGGTCTTGGAACCCAGTACTTC
few	.	TRBV6-6	TRBJ2-1	CASSSRMSEFF	TGTGCCAGCAGTTCAAGGATGAGTGAGTTCTTC
.	.	TRBV6-1	TRBJ2-3	CASSRGDFTDTQYF	TGTGCCAGCAGCCGAGGGGACTTCACAGATACGCAGTATTTT
few	.	TRBV12-3/TRBV12-4	TRBJ2-5	CASSLGLLQETQYF	TGTGCCAGCAGTTTAGGGCTGCTCCAAGAGACCCAGTACTTC
few	.	TRBV7-9	TRBJ2-7	CASSTNYEQYF	TGTGCCAGCAGCACAAACTACGAGCAGTACTTC
.	TRBD2	TRBV11-2	TRBJ2-1	CASSMTSDEQFF	TGTGCCAGCAGCATGACTAGCGATGAGCAGTTCTTC
.	TRBD2	TRBV9	TRBJ2-1	CASSAPGGPGNEQFF	TGTGCCAGCAGCGCCCCGGGGGGGCCGGGGAATGAGCAGTTCTTC
few	.	TRBV6-5	TRBJ2-5	CASTLPEGDVETQYF	TGTGCCAGCACTTTACCCGAGGGGGATGTAGAGACCCAGTACTTC
few	.	TRBV6-6	TRBJ1-4	CASSILVGEKLFF	TGTGCCAGCAGCATTCTCGTGGGTGAAAAACTGTTTTTT
.	TRBD2	TRBV6-2/TRBV6-3	TRBJ2-7	CASSPSGIVSYEQYF	TGTGCCAGCAGCCCTAGCGGGATTGTGTCCTACGAGCAGTACTTC